Sequencing of this T cell receptor beta chain was carried out in a study of T cell repertoires in aging, cancer and after chemotherapy (dated by TCRdb to the late 2010s). With respect to the entire study: Donors spanned six age groups from 30 or younger to 70 or older, with at least three individuals per group. In total, the full dataset held 10 million or so TCR reads. The study profiled peripheral blood TCR beta repertoires from healthy donors and cancer patients to examine immunoaging and T cell reconstitution after chemotherapy. A cohort of some 210 cancer patients (roughly 90 with hematological and around 130 with solid cancers) was assembled, and 95 healthy donors were included as a reference group. Paired pre- and post-chemotherapy samples in the solid tumor group came from brain tumor (glioblastoma) patients receiving temozolomide-based therapy. Results and caveats for the whole study, not just this receptor: In healthy donors, the drop in TCR diversity with age came mainly from a loss of richness, whereas in cancer patients a loss of evenness also played a part. In both cancer cohorts, the median generation probability rose over the chemotherapy interval, which suggests that the repertoire was reconstituted through rebound thymic output. It was noted by the authors that conclusions about immunological memory after chemotherapy cannot be drawn from the repertoire data. Untreated patients with hematological or solid cancers showed significantly lower blood TCR diversity and higher clonality than age-matched healthy donors.

This clonotype turned up a few times. Its antigen has not been determined. Within one base of it there is no much larger clone, and no base qualities were kept. Per the germline V gene, KGHDR is the CDR1 and SFDVKD is the CDR2. The CDR3 starts with the cysteine, ends with the phenylalanine, and has 14 residues. CDR3 DNA is the only sequence kept; it has 42 bases, read in frame from the first base. The V end loses 8 bases and the J end loses 0 bases, and a stretch of 13 bases separates them. Multiplex touch-down PCR with a mixed TRB-A/B primer pool was used to amplify rearranged TRB sequences covering the V, D and J segments. Illumina adapters and sample indices were added to the amplicons in two consecutive PCR reactions performed with Phusion HS II polymerase. Amplicons were gel-purified with the NucleoSpin Gel and PCR Clean-up kit, then checked with Qubit and an Agilent 2100 Bioanalyzer. The libraries were sequenced on an Illumina MiSeq with 600-cycle, single-indexed, paired-end runs. From the authors' description of their analysis: TRB sequences were processed with MiXCR versions 2.12 and 3.0.5. Each unique CDR3 nucleotide sequence counted as one clone, and only productive sequences with at least two reads were retained. Repertoire metrics included Shannon diversity, evenness, clonality (one minus evenness), and alpha-parameterized diversity profiles from alpha 0 to 5. The IGoR algorithm was used to calculate generation probabilities of clones in the paired pre- and post-chemotherapy samples. TCRdb itself trimmed the public reads at Q25 with fastp, ran MiXCR and retained productive beta chains. Duplicate CDR3 protein sequences are folded into a single record with the most common DNA and genes. Clone size and V and J calls follow TCRdb, not the original study. The sample data list about 2,600 distinct CDR3 sequences, and 24% of these were observed just once. The ten largest clones represent 6.5% to 8% of the sample.

TCR beta rearrangements were amplified from genomic DNA isolated from peripheral blood, not from sorted cells or RNA. The sequenced sample consisted of blood. This TCR was sampled from a human donor with a solid tumor. This receptor chain uses TRBV24-1 and TRBJ2-7; the D gene is unclear. The CDR3 has the sequence CATTVGFSSYEQYF. In nucleotides, the sequence is TGTGCCACCACGGTGGGCTTTAGCTCCTACGAGCAGTACTTC.